The 23 T cell receptor beta chains below were found in one sample sequenced in a study of T cell responses to AZD1222 COVID-19 vaccine. Libraries were prepared by immunoSEQ multiplex PCR; TCRdb keeps only in-frame clonotypes and omits some of them. This sample yields fewer than 150,000 clones, of which approximately 84% are seen a single time; about 7.4% belongs to the top ten. Sequencing used peripheral blood, obtained on day 0 of AZD1222 vaccination. Receptor source: an adult in good health.

This chain joins TRBV5-1 and TRBJ2-7, with D possibly matching TRBD2 (5 bases). Germline CDR1 and CDR2: SGHRS and YFSETQ. The CDR3 extends over 13 amino acids. Trimming took off 3 bases at V and 5 bases at J, with 12 bases between the two ends. CDR3 DNA sequence: TGCGCCAGCAGCTCCCCCTCGGGGAACGAGCAGTACTTC. This sequence encodes CASSSPSGNEQYF.

The chain employs TRBV28 and TRBJ2-7; tentative D call: TRBD1 (5 bases). The CDR3 runs 12 residues. Germline V gene data show CDR1 as MDHEN and CDR2 as SYDVKM. V was cut by 4 bases and J by 4 bases, with 8 bases left in between. The CDR3 region is CASSSTVYEQYF. CDR3 coding DNA: TGTGCCAGCAGTTCGACAGTTTACGAGCAGTACTTC.

The rearrangement uses TRBV7-9 and TRBJ1-1, with no clear D. CDR1 and CDR2 (germline): SEHNR, FQNEAQ (reference sequence). The CDR3 is 12 residues long. V lost 7 bases, J lost 1 base, and 7 bases lay in between. Here the CDR3 DNA reads TGTGCCAGCATGCTGACGAACACTGAAGCTTTCTTT. Amino acids: CASMLTNTEAFF. Using reference TRBV7-9 and TRBJ1-1 for the parts outside the CDR3, the full variable domain is DTGVSQNPRHKITKRGQNVTFRCDPISEHNRLYWYRQTLGQGPEFLTYFQNEAQLEKSRLLSDRFSAERPKGSFSTLEIQRTEQGDSAMYLCASMLTNTEAFFGQGTRLTVV.

The chain joins TRBV28 to TRBJ2-5; D is unclear. Germline V gene sequence: CDR1 MDHEN, CDR2 SYDVKM. The CDR3 sequence is 10 residues long. The germline V and J ends were trimmed by 5 bases and 5 bases, with 3 bases remaining between them. The CDR3 DNA is TGTGCCAGCAGTCGGGAGACCCAGTACTTC. Amino acid sequence: CASSRETQYF.

V usage is TRBV7-9 and J usage is TRBJ2-7; 11 bases line up with TRBD2. Trimming at V came to 4 bases and at J to 3 bases, leaving 2 bases not matched to a gene. CDR1 and CDR2 from the germline V gene are SEHNR and FQNEAQ (reference sequence). The CDR3 spans 14 residues. The CDR3 DNA is TGTGCCAGCAGCTCTACTAGCGGGAGCTACGAGCAGTACTTC. Translating gives CASSSTSGSYEQYF.

This clone is a singleton in its sample. The chain carries TRBV19 and TRBJ2-1, with 12 bases lining up with TRBD2. Germline loops: CDR1 LNHDA, CDR2 SQIVND (reference sequence). The CDR3 totals 18 residues. CDR3 DNA sequence: TGTGCTACCACCCCAGGGGCTAGCGGGGGGGCTGCCTACAATGAGCAGTTCTTC. Translated: CATTPGASGGAAYNEQFF. Based on the CDR3 plus reference TRBV19 and TRBJ2-1, the full variable domain is DGGITQSPKYLFRKEGQNVTLSCEQNLNHDAMYWYRQDPGQGLRLIYYSQIVNDFQKGDIAEGYSVSREKKESFPLTVTSAQKNPTAFYLCATTPGASGGAAYNEQFFGPGTRLTVL.

This rearrangement joins TRBV5-6 to TRBJ2-7; D tentatively reads TRBD1 or TRBD2 (5 bases each). Trimming cost V 4 bases and J 4 bases, with 12 bases left between them. The germline CDR1 and CDR2 sequences are SGHDT and YYEEEE. The CDR3 has 13 amino acids. The CDR3 DNA is TGTGCCAGCAGCAGGGGACCGATATACGAGCAGTACTTC. Its protein product is CASSRGPIYEQYF.

In DNA, the CDR3 is TGCGCCAGCAGCTTGGATCCCCCGAGGGAAAAACTGTTTTTT. Translation: CASSLDPPREKLFF. This chain links TRBV5-1 with TRBJ1-4, with D unresolved. The CDR3 is 14 amino acids. The V and J ends lost 0 bases and 8 bases respectively, with 11 bases between them. The germline V gene has CDR1 SGHRS and CDR2 YFSETQ.

The CDR3 DNA follows: TGTGCCTGGAGTCAGGGGAACTATGGCTACACCTTC. It translates to CAWSQGNYGYTF. The chain links TRBV30 to TRBJ1-2; D may be TRBD1 (6 bases). V was cut by 2 bases and J by 2 bases, with 6 bases left in between. Germline V gives CDR1 GTSNPN, CDR2 SVGIG (reference sequence). CDR3 size: 12 residues.

The chain joins TRBV6-5 to TRBJ2-7; D remains unclear. Trimming took 10 bases from V and 4 from J, leaving 11 bases between them. The germline gives CDR1 MNHEY, CDR2 SVGAGI. The CDR3 sequence is 11 residues long. The CDR3 sequence: CATKREYEQYF. The CDR3, as DNA: TGTGCCACCAAGCGAGAGTACGAGCAGTACTTC.

V is TRBV12-3 or TRBV12-4 and J is TRBJ1-1, with D uncertain. The CDR3 loop spans 13 amino acids. Deletions cut 4 bases from V and 5 bases from J, with 11 bases between. Here the CDR3 DNA reads TGTGCCAGCAGTTCAAGGGAAGCGACTGAAGCTTTCTTT. This gives the protein CASSSREATEAFF.

V usage is TRBV4-3 and J usage is TRBJ2-5, with 10 bases fitting TRBD1. V lost 0 bases and J lost 6; bases outside the gene matches: 10. This CDR3 is 17 amino acids long. CDR1 LGHNA and CDR2 YSLEER come from the germline V gene. This chain's CDR3 is CASSQDRTGGSRQTQYF. CDR3 nucleotides: TGCGCCAGCAGCCAAGATAGGACAGGGGGGAGTCGGCAGACCCAGTACTTC.

V gene TRBV29-1 combines with J gene TRBJ2-7; the match to TRBD1 covers 7 bases. Trimming removed 5 bases from V and 1 base from J; junction bases left unmatched: 14. This CDR3 comprises 16 residues. Per germline, CDR1 SQVTM and CDR2 ANQGSEA. The CDR3 nucleotides read TGCAGCGTTAGCCGGTCCACAGGGGAAGGGTCCTACGAGCAGTACTTC. The encoded protein is CSVSRSTGEGSYEQYF.

The chain combines TRBV6-2 or TRBV6-3 with TRBJ2-5; D may be TRBD2 (7 bases). The CDR3 runs 13 residues. The V gene lost 6 bases and the J gene lost 3 bases, with 11 bases spanning the gap. The germline V gene encodes CDR1 MNHEY and CDR2 SVGEGT. CDR3 residues: CASSRGAEETQYF. In DNA form, the CDR3 reads TGTGCCAGCAGCCGGGGGGCCGAAGAGACCCAGTACTTC.

The chain employs TRBV30 and TRBJ1-3; D is undetermined. V lost 0 bases and J lost 2, with 5 bases in between. This CDR3 contains 13 residues. In germline, CDR1 is GTSNPN, CDR2 SVGIG (reference sequence). In DNA, the CDR3 is TGTGCCTGGAGTGTACCCGCTGGAAACACCATATATTTT. Protein: CAWSVPAGNTIYF.

The V gene is TRBV3-1 (or the pseudogene TRBV3-2), the J gene TRBJ2-2; no reliable D call. From germline, CDR1 is LGHDT and CDR2 YNNKEL (reference sequence). V gave up 4 bases and J gave up 1 base, with 10 bases separating them. The CDR3 has 15 amino acids. The CDR3 nucleotides read TGTGCCAGCAGCCGGGGTAGTTTGAACACCGGGGAGCTGTTTTTT. Translation: CASSRGSLNTGELFF.

The chain couples TRBV20-1 to TRBJ1-6; the D is unclear. CDR3 length: 13 amino acids. Germline CDR1 and CDR2: DFQATT and SNEGSKA (reference sequence). Trimming removed 6 bases at V and 10 bases at J, with 16 bases between. This chain's CDR3 is CSASDPGDSPLHF. The CDR3 DNA follows: TGCAGTGCAAGTGACCCGGGCGACTCACCCCTCCACTTT.

The rearrangement links TRBV5-4 to TRBJ2-3; a weak D match, TRBD1 (5 bases). V was shortened by 4 bases and J by 2 bases, with 11 bases between the two germline ends. The germline V gene encodes CDR1 SGHNT and CDR2 YYREEE (reference sequence). The CDR3 runs 14 residues. The CDR3 DNA reads TGTGCCAGCAGCCAGGTGGGGCCCACAGATACGCAGTATTTT. Its protein is CASSQVGPTDTQYF.

In the case of this clone: Other DNA sequences of this sample code for an identical CDR3. The DNA for the CDR3 is TGTGCCAGCAGTCCTTACAATGAGCAGTTCTTC. Translation gives CASSPYNEQFF. The chain links TRBV6-5 to TRBJ2-1; D not resolved. The V gene's germline CDR1 is MNHEY and CDR2 SVGAGI. Trimming cost V 5 bases and J 4 bases, with 3 bases left between them. This CDR3 region has 11 residues.

This chain links TRBV5-1 with TRBJ2-7; 8 bases agree with TRBD1. The germline gives CDR1 SGHRS, CDR2 YFSETQ. The CDR3 contains 15 residues. The trim removed 4 bases at V and 4 bases at J, leaving 10 bases unmatched. The CDR3 is CASSENTGGRYEQYF. CDR3 DNA sequence: TGCGCCAGCAGCGAGAATACAGGGGGGCGGTACGAGCAGTACTTC.

This chain uses TRBV6-5 with TRBJ2-3, with D perhaps assigned TRBD1 or TRBD2 (5 bases each). The CDR3 extends over 11 amino acids. Germline values: CDR1 MNHEY, CDR2 SVGAGI. Trimming stripped 11 bases from V and 9 bases from J, with 15 bases between. CDR3 in amino acids: CAGALGTTQYF. The DNA of the CDR3 is TGTGCCGGCGCCCTGGGGACGACGCAGTATTTT.

CDR3 sequence (DNA): TGTGCCAGCAGTTACCCCCAGAAAGCGTCGAGTGGGGGGGGTTTTGACGAGCAGTACTTC. This encodes CASSYPQKASSGGGFDEQYF. The genes are TRBV6-2 or TRBV6-3 and TRBJ2-7; 7 nucleotides agree with TRBD2. After removal of 2 bases from V and 5 bases from J, the junction contained 24 bases not matched to a gene. Looked up from germline, CDR1 is MNHEY and CDR2 is SVGEGT. This CDR3 contains 20 residues.

The V call is TRBV23-1, the J call TRBJ1-5; D unclear. TRBV23-1 belongs to the ORF category, with a function that is uncertain. This CDR3 region has 14 residues. Deletions cut 2 bases from V and 10 bases from J, with 15 bases between. CDR3 sequence: CASSQDSPVVPQHF. The CDR3 nucleotides read TGCGCCAGCAGTCAAGACTCTCCCGTCGTCCCCCAGCATTTT.